Listed below are T cell receptor beta chains from one sample, sequenced in a study of shared clonotypes between healthy human individuals. Some clones are missing from TCRdb's copy, which holds only in-frame ones; the method was immunoSEQ multiplex PCR. The sample lists about 510,000 clones, approximately 79% occurring once. The sequenced sample consisted of PBMCs. All receptors derive from a woman in her forties in good health. Some clones in this sample may be carry-over from other donors' samples. CDR3s include the opening cysteine and the closing phenylalanine or tryptophan. The D gene is left open where the match is weak. Rows may omit the clone size; those that give it use once, few, many or a size class.

V gene	D gene	clone size	J gene	CDR3 protein	CDR3 DNA
TRBV9	-	-	TRBJ2-7	CASSVAISPSSSYEQYF	TGTGCCAGCAGCGTAGCTATTAGTCCTTCCAGCTCCTACGAGCAGTACTTC
TRBV5-1	-	-	TRBJ1-6	CASGRGNSPLHF	TGCGCCAGCGGCCGGGGGAATTCACCCCTCCACTTT
TRBV7-7	TRBD2	-	TRBJ2-1	CASSLRLAGVPQFF	TGTGCCAGCAGCTTAAGGCTAGCGGGAGTTCCCCAGTTCTTC
TRBV5-8	-	-	TRBJ1-2	CASSPLPRRNYGYTF	TGTGCCAGCAGCCCTCTTCCGAGGAGGAACTATGGCTACACCTTC
TRBV7-3	TRBD1	-	TRBJ2-1	CASSVNRGLNEQFF	TGTGCCAGCAGCGTCAACAGGGGGCTGAATGAGCAGTTCTTC
TRBV19	TRBD1	-	TRBJ2-5	CASSNRQGVETQYF	TGTGCCAGTAGTAACCGACAGGGGGTAGAGACCCAGTACTTC
TRBV7-2	-	-	TRBJ2-7	CASSLDGGLGYEQYF	TGTGCCAGCAGCTTAGATGGGGGATTGGGGTACGAGCAGTACTTC
TRBV18	TRBD1	-	TRBJ2-5	CASSPMRDRGPETQYF	TGTGCCAGCTCACCAATGAGGGACAGGGGGCCGGAGACCCAGTACTTC
TRBV11-1	-	-	TRBJ2-5	CASSYTGTETQYF	TGTGCCAGCAGCTATACCGGGACTGAGACCCAGTACTTC
TRBV30	-	-	TRBJ2-5	CAWSISRHETQYF	TGTGCCTGGAGTATTAGTCGGCACGAGACCCAGTACTTC
TRBV6-5	-	many	TRBJ2-5	CASSYQSGRETQYF	TGTGCCAGCAGTTACCAGTCCGGGCGCGAGACCCAGTACTTC
TRBV28	TRBD1	-	TRBJ2-7	CASRDRVTSYEQYF	TGTGCCAGCCGGGACAGAGTAACATCCTACGAGCAGTACTTC
TRBV2	TRBD1	-	TRBJ2-5	CASSGRTGDSQYF	TGTGCCAGCAGTGGAAGGACAGGGGATTCCCAGTACTTC
TRBV19	TRBD2	once	TRBJ2-1	CASSGLAGSYNEQFF	TGTGCCAGTAGTGGACTAGCGGGCTCCTACAATGAGCAGTTCTTC
TRBV19	-	-	TRBJ2-7	CASSIVHRDYEQYF	TGTGCCAGTAGTATAGTTCACAGGGACTACGAGCAGTACTTC
TRBV5-1	-	-	TRBJ2-5	CASGLVGDETQYF	TGCGCCAGCGGCCTCGTAGGGGACGAGACCCAGTACTTC
TRBV6-5	TRBD1	-	TRBJ1-1	CASSTGGTEAFF	TGTGCCAGCAGTACAGGGGGCACTGAAGCTTTCTTT
TRBV7-2	TRBD1	-	TRBJ1-1	CASSRDRGAEAFF	TGTGCCAGCAGCCGGGACAGGGGCGCGGAAGCTTTCTTT
TRBV7-6	TRBD1	-	TRBJ1-2	CASSLDDRGKGYTF	TGTGCCAGCAGCTTAGACGACAGGGGAAAAGGCTACACCTTC
TRBV19	TRBD1	-	TRBJ2-5	CASSNGTGGRETQYF	TGTGCCAGTAGTAACGGGACAGGGGGCCGGGAGACCCAGTACTTC
TRBV27	TRBD2	-	TRBJ2-5	CASRPGLGGETQYF	TGTGCCAGCAGACCGGGACTAGGAGGAGAGACCCAGTACTTC
TRBV6-1	TRBD2	-	TRBJ2-7	CASTESGRAYEQYF	TGTGCCAGCACCGAAAGCGGGAGGGCGTACGAGCAGTACTTC
TRBV5-4	TRBD2	once	TRBJ2-7	CASSQALAGLPYEQYF	TGCGCCAGCAGCCAAGCTCTAGCGGGCCTACCCTACGAGCAGTACTTC
TRBV7-2	-	few	TRBJ2-5	CASNGQIQETQYF	TGTGCCAGCAACGGACAGATCCAAGAGACCCAGTACTTC
TRBV19	TRBD2	-	TRBJ2-4	CASTSTSGRAGIQYF	TGTGCCAGTACCTCGACTAGCGGGAGGGCAGGGATTCAGTACTTC
TRBV4-3	TRBD2	-	TRBJ2-7	CASSFRAGGYEQYF	TGCGCCAGCAGCTTTCGAGCGGGAGGGTACGAGCAGTACTTC
TRBV2	-	once	TRBJ1-1	CASSVGAWNTEAFF	TGTGCCAGCAGTGTTGGAGCCTGGAACACTGAAGCTTTCTTT
TRBV10-3	-	-	TRBJ2-1	CAISPGTSYNEQFF	TGTGCCATCAGTCCCGGGACGTCCTACAATGAGCAGTTCTTC
TRBV19	-	-	TRBJ1-1	CASRRTVNTEAFF	TGTGCCAGTAGAAGGACAGTGAACACTGAAGCTTTCTTT
TRBV28	TRBD1	-	TRBJ1-5	CASVRQGGHQPQHF	TGTGCCAGCGTTCGACAGGGCGGGCATCAGCCCCAGCATTTT
TRBV2	TRBD1	-	TRBJ1-6	CASEGTGISPLHF	TGTGCCAGCGAAGGGACAGGGATTTCACCCCTCCACTTT
TRBV7-6	-	-	TRBJ2-5	CASSPLGGKETQYF	TGTGCCAGCAGCCCCTTGGGTGGGAAAGAGACCCAGTACTTC
TRBV2	-	-	TRBJ2-7	CASRVESYEQYF	TGTGCCAGCAGGGTCGAGTCCTACGAGCAGTACTTC
TRBV5-1	-	-	TRBJ2-5	CASSLGTGRETQYF	TGCGCCAGCAGCTTGGGTACGGGGAGAGAGACCCAGTACTTC
TRBV7-3	-	-	TRBJ2-2	CASGLGGTGELFF	TGTGCCAGCGGATTGGGGGGCACCGGGGAGCTGTTTTTT
TRBV11-3	TRBD2	few	TRBJ2-3	CASSSGTSGRTDTQYF	TGTGCCAGCAGCTCCGGGACTAGCGGGAGAACAGATACGCAGTATTTT
TRBV6-1	TRBD1	-	TRBJ2-7	CASRILGTGWYEQYF	TGTGCCAGCAGAATCCTGGGGACAGGGTGGTACGAGCAGTACTTC
TRBV30	-	-	TRBJ2-3	CAWRLGGTDTQYF	TGTGCCTGGAGACTAGGTGGCACAGATACGCAGTATTTT
TRBV11-2	TRBD1	once	TRBJ2-1	CASSPGTASYNEQFF	TGTGCCAGCAGTCCCGGGACAGCCTCCTACAATGAGCAGTTCTTC
TRBV2	TRBD1	-	TRBJ1-1	CASSAWDRGGWSTEAFF	TGTGCCAGCAGTGCTTGGGACAGGGGGGGGTGGAGCACTGAAGCTTTCTTT
TRBV5-1	-	-	TRBJ2-5	CASSLVGETQYF	TGCGCCAGCAGCTTGGTTGGCGAGACCCAGTACTTC
TRBV19	TRBD2	many	TRBJ2-7	CASSTPGLAAEQYF	TGTGCCAGTAGTACGCCGGGACTAGCGGCCGAGCAGTACTTC